This TCR beta chain derives from a study of blood T cell repertoires in COVID-19. Study-wide background: The samples span acute and convalescent COVID-19 from the United States, Italy and Spain. PBMCs, B-cell-depleted T cells, or T cells were the source of the cDNA or gDNA that made up the material.

Original analysis: Reference gene primer amplification in the assay estimated nucleated cell counts. The protocol was immunoSEQ multiplex PCR, while the TCRdb copy is restricted to in-frame clones and leaves out a portion. D and trimming come from the DNA, and the V and J calls and clone size come from that table. The sample yields 95,000 to 150,000 clones, roughly three quarters seen once. The V and J ends lost 6 bases and 8 bases respectively, with 10 bases between them. The length of the CDR3 is 11 residues. The clonotype was recovered from a woman of 80 years or more with acute or convalescent COVID-19. Sequencing was performed on peripheral blood. V gene TRBV12-3 or TRBV12-4 combines with J gene TRBJ1-2; D gene ambiguous. The DNA for the CDR3 is TGTGCCAGCAGCACCGGTCCGGGCTACACCTTC. Translated, it gives CASSTGPGYTF.